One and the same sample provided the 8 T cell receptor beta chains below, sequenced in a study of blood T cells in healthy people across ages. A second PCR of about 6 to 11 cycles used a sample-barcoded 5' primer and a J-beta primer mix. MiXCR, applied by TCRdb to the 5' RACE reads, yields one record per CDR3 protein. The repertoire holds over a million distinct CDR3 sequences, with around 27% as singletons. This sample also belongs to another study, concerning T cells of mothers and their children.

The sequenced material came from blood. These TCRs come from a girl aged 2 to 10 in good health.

CDR3 residues: CAISASETQYF. The CDR3 nucleotides are TGTGCCATCAGTGCCTCGGAGACCCAGTACTTC. The gene calls are TRBV10-3 and TRBJ2-5; D is unresolved. The germline V and J ends were trimmed by 4 bases and 5 bases, with 5 bases remaining between them. In germline, CDR1 is ENHRY, CDR2 SYGVKD. The CDR3 contains 11 residues.

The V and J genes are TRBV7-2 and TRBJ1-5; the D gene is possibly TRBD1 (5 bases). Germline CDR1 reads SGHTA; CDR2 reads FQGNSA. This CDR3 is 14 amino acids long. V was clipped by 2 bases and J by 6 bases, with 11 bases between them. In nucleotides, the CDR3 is TGTGCCAGCAGCTTATTGTATGGGGGTCAGCCCCAGCATTTT. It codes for CASSLLYGGQPQHF.

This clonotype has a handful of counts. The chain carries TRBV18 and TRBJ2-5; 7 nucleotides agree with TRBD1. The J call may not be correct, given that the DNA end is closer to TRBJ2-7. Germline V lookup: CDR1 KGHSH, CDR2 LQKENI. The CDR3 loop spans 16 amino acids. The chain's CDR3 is CASSPPGQLASYEQYF. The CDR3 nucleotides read TGTGCCAGCTCACCTCCGGGACAGCTAGCCTCCTACGAGCAGTACTTC.

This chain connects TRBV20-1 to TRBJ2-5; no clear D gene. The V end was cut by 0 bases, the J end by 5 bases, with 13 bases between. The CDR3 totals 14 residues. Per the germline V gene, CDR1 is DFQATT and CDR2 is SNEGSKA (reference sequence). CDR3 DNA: TGCAGTGCTAGAGATCGGGTAAACGGGGAGACCCAGTACTTC. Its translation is CSARDRVNGETQYF.

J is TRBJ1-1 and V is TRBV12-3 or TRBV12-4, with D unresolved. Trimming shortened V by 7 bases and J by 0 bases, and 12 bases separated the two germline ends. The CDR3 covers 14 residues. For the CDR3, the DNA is TGTGCCAGCACCCACAGTACAGTGAACACTGAAGCTTTCTTT. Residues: CASTHSTVNTEAFF.

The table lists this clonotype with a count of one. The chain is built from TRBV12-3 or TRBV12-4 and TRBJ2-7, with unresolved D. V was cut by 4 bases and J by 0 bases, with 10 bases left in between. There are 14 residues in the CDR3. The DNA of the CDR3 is TGTGCCAGCAGTTGGGCGGAAAACTCCTACGAGCAGTACTTC. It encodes CASSWAENSYEQYF.

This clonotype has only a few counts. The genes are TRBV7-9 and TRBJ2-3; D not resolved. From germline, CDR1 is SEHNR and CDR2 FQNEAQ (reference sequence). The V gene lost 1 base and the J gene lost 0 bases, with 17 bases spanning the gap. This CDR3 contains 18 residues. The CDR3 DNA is TGTGCCAGCAGCTTAGGATCAGACGCTTCCTATAGCACAGATACGCAGTATTTT. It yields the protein CASSLGSDASYSTDTQYF.

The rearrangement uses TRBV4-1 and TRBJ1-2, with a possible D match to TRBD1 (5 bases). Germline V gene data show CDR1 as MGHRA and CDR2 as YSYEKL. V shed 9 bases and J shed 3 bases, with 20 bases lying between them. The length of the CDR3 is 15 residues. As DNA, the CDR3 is TGCGCCAGTGGCGGGAGGGTGGGACTAGACTATGGCTACACCTTC. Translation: CASGGRVGLDYGYTF.